What follows describes a single T cell receptor beta chain. Its antigen remains unidentified. Germline V lookup: CDR1 SGHTA, CDR2 FQGNSA. V was pared by 7 bases and J by 6 bases, with 13 bases between. The CDR3 extends over 13 amino acids. Use of 60 Vbeta and 13 Jbeta primers characterized the PCR. Profiling relied on immunoSEQ multiplex PCR, and the TCRdb table lists in-frame clones only, not all of them. The sample has 30,000 to 35,000 clones, approximately 67% seen once; the top ten hold 10%. These data come from a study of cytomegalovirus exposure and HLA in healthy donors. The overall study: Inside one of the first data releases sat around 80 million unique TCRs taken from HLA-typed donors.

Overall study findings and caveats: The likely explanation for a cluster of highly shared sequence variants was sequencing artifact. Associated with cytomegalovirus, according to the listing, were some 180 TCR beta chains. The classifier reportedly diagnosed cytomegalovirus status with high specificity and sensitivity.

This TCR derives from a man aged 40-49 years in good health and CMV-seropositive. The specimen sequenced was PBMCs. The genes are TRBV7-2 and TRBJ2-1, with TRBD2 as a possible D gene (5 bases). The CDR3 coding sequence is TGTGCCAGCACCGTAACTCGGGGCAATGAGCAGTTCTTC. This sequence encodes CASTVTRGNEQFF.